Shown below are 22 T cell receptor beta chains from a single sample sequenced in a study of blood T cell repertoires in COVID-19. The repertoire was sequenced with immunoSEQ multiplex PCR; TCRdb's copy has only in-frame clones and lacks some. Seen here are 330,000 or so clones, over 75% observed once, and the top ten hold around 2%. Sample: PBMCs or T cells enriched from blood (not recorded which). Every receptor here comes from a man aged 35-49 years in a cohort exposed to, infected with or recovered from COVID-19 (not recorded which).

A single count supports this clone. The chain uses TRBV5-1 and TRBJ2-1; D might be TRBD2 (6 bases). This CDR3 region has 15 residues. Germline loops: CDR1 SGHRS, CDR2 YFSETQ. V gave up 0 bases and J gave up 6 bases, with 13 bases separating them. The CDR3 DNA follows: TGCGCCAGCAGCTTGGTGACTAGTTTCAGCAATGAGCAGTTCTTC. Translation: CASSLVTSFSNEQFF.

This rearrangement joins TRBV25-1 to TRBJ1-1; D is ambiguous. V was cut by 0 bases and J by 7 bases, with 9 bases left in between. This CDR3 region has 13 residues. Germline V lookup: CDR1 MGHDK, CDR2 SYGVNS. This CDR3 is CASSEYLRGEAFF. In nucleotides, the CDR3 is TGTGCCAGCAGTGAATATTTACGGGGTGAAGCTTTCTTT.

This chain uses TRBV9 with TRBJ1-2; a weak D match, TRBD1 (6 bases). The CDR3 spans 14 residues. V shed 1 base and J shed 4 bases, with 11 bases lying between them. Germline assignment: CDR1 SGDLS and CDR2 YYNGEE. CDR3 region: CASSVREGGYGYTF. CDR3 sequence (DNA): TGTGCCAGCAGCGTAAGGGAAGGGGGCTATGGCTACACCTTC.

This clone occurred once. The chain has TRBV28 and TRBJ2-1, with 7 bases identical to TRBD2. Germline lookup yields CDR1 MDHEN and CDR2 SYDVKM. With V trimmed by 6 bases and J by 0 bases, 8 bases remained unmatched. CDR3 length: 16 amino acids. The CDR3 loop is CASRTGGGSSYNEQFF. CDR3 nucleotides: TGTGCCAGCAGGACGGGGGGAGGGAGCTCCTACAATGAGCAGTTCTTC.

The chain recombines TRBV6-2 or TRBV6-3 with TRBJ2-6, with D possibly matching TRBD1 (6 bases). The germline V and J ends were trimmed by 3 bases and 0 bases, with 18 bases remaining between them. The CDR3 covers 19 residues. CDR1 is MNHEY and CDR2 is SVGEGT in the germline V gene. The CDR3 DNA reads TGTGCCAGCAGTTATTTATTCGGCAGGGGCGGCTCTGGGGCCAACGTCCTGACTTTC. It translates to CASSYLFGRGGSGANVLTF.

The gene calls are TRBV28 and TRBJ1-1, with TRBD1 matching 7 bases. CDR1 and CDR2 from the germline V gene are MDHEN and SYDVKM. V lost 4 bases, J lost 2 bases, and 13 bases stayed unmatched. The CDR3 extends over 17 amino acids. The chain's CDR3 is CASSYPRTGVLNTEAFF. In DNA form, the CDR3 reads TGTGCCAGCAGTTACCCACGGACAGGAGTCCTTAACACTGAAGCTTTCTTT.

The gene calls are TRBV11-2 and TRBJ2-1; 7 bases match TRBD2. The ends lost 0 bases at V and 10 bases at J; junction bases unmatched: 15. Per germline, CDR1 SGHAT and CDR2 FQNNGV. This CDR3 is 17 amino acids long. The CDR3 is CASSLDPSGAVNLEQFF. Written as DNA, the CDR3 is TGTGCCAGCAGCTTAGATCCGAGCGGGGCAGTAAATTTAGAGCAGTTCTTC.

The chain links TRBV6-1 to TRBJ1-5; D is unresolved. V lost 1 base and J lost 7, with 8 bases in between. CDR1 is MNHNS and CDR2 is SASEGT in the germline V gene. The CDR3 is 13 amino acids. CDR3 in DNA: TGTGCCAGCAGTGAAGTCCCCCGGCAGCCCCAGCATTTT. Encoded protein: CASSEVPRQPQHF.

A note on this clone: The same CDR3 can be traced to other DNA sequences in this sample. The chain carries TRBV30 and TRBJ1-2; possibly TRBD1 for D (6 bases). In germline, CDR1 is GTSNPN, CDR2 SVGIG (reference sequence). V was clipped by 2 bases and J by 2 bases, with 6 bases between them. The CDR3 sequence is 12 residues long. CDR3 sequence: CAWSRGNYGYTF. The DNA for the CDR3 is TGTGCCTGGAGTAGGGGGAACTATGGCTACACCTTC.

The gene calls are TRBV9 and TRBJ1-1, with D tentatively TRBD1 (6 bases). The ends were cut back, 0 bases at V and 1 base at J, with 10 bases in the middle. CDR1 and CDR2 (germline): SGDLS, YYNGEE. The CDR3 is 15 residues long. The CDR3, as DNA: TGTGCCAGCAGCGTAGAACAGGGCCGGAACACTGAAGCTTTCTTT. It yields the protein CASSVEQGRNTEAFF.

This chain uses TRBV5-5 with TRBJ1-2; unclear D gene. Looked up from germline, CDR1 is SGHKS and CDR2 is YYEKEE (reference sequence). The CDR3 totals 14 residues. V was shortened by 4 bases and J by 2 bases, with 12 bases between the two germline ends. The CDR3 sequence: CASSLGTMNYGYTF. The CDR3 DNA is TGTGCCAGCAGCCTTGGCACGATGAACTATGGCTACACCTTC.

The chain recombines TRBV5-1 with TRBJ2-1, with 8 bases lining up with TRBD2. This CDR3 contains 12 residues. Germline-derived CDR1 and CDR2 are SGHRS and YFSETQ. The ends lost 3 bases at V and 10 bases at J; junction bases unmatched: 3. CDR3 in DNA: TGCGCCAGCAGCTCAGGACTAGCCGAGCAGTTCTTC. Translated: CASSSGLAEQFF.

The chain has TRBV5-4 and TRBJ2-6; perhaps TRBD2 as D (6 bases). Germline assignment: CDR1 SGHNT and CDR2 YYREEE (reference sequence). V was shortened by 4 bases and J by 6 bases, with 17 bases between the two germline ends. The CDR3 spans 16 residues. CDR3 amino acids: CASSKGQGGMANVLTF. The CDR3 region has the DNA TGTGCCAGCAGCAAGGGGCAGGGAGGAATGGCCAACGTCCTGACTTTC.

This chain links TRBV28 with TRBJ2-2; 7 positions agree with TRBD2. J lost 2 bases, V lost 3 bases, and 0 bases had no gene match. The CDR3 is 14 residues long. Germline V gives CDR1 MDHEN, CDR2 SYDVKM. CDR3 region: CASSLGLNTGELFF. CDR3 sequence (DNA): TGTGCCAGCAGTTTGGGACTAAACACCGGGGAGCTGTTTTTT.

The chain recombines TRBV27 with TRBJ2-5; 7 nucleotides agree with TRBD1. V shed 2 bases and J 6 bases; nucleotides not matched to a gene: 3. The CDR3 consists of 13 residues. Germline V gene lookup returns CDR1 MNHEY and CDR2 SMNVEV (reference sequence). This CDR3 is CASSLKQGQTQYF. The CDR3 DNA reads TGTGCCAGCAGTTTAAAACAGGGGCAGACCCAGTACTTC.

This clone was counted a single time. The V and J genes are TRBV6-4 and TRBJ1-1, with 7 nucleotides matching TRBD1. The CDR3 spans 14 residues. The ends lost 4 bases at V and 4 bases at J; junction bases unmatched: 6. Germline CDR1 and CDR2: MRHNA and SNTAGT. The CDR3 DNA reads TGTGCCAGCAGTGCTACAGGGGTTGGCACTGAAGCTTTCTTT. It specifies CASSATGVGTEAFF.

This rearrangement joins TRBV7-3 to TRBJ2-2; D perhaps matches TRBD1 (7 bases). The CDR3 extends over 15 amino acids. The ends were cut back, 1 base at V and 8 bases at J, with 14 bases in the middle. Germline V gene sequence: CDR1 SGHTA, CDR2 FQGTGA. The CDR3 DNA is TGTGCCAGCAGCTTAAGCGGGACAGCCAGGGGGGAGCTGTTTTTT. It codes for CASSLSGTARGELFF.

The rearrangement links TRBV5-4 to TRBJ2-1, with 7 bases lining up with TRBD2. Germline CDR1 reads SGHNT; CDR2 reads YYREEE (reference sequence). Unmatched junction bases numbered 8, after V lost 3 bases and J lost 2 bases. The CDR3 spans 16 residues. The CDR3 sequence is CASSSGGRRAYNEQFF. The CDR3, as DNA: TGTGCCAGCAGCTCGGGCGGGAGAAGGGCCTACAATGAGCAGTTCTTC. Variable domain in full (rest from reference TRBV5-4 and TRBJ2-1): ETGVTQSPTHLIKTRGQQVTLRCSSQSGHNTVSWYQQALGQGPQFIFQYYREEENGRGNFPPRFSGLQFPNYSSELNVNALELDDSALYLCASSSGGRRAYNEQFFGPGTRLTVL.

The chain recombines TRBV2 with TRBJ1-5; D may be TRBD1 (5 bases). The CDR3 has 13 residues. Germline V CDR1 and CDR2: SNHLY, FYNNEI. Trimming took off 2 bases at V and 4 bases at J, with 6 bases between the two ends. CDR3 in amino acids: CASSEQGNQPQHF. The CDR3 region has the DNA TGTGCCAGCAGTGAACAGGGAAATCAGCCCCAGCATTTT.

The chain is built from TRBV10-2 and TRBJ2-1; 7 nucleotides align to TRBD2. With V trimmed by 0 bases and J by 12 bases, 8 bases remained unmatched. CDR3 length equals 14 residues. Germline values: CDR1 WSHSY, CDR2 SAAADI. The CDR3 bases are TGCGCCAGCAGTGAGTCGGGGGGGGGATCTTCGCAGTTCTTC. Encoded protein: CASSESGGGSSQFF.

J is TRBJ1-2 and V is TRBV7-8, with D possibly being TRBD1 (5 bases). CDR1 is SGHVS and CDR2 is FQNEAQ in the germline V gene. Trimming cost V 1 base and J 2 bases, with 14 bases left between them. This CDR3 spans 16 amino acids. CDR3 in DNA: TGTGCCAGCAGCTTAGGTAGAGGGACTCGGAACTATGGCTACACCTTC. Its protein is CASSLGRGTRNYGYTF.

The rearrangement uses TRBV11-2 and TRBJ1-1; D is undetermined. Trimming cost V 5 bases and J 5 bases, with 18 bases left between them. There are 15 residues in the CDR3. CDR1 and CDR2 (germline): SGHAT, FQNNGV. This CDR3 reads CASSPLRGLRTEAFF. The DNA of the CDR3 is TGTGCCAGCAGCCCATTGCGGGGTTTGCGGACTGAAGCTTTCTTT.